The 13 T cell receptor beta chains in this list originate from one sample, sequenced in a study of cytomegalovirus exposure and HLA in healthy donors. The primer mix had 60 Vbeta and 13 Jbeta primers. The assay was immunoSEQ multiplex PCR, and TCRdb's table has in-frame clones only and misses some. The table shows about 160,000 clones, with around 74% occurring only once. The sequenced sample was PBMCs. The receptor source for this set is a female donor in good health and CMV-seronegative.

The chain combines TRBV14 with TRBJ2-7, with 8 bases identical to TRBD1. CDR3 length: 14 amino acids. Germline V gene sequence: CDR1 SGHDN, CDR2 FVKESK. V lost 4 bases to trimming and J lost 5 bases; unmatched junction nucleotides: 7. Written as DNA, the CDR3 is TGTGCCAGCAGCCTTTATGACAGGGGACACGAGCAGTACTTC. Translating gives CASSLYDRGHEQYF.

The V and J genes are TRBV5-1 and TRBJ2-1; no definite D call. The CDR3 is 14 residues long. CDR1 is SGHRS, CDR2 YFSETQ, per germline. Between the trimmed V and J ends, which lost 5 bases and 0 bases, there was a span of 9 bases. As DNA, the CDR3 is TGCGCCAGCAGGGCGGCTAGCTCCTACAATGAGCAGTTCTTC. It translates to CASRAASSYNEQFF. Using reference TRBV5-1 and TRBJ2-1 for the parts outside the CDR3, the full variable domain is KAGVTQTPRYLIKTRGQQVTLSCSPISGHRSVSWYQQTPGQGLQFLFEYFSETQRNKGNFPGRFSGRQFSNSRSEMNVSTLELGDSALYLCASRAASSYNEQFFGPGTRLTVL.

The V call is TRBV4-1, the J call TRBJ1-1; weak D call: TRBD1 (5 bases). V lost 0 bases and J 3 bases, leaving 17 bases between the germline ends. There are 17 residues in the CDR3. CDR1 is MGHRA and CDR2 is YSYEKL in the germline V gene. In DNA form, the CDR3 reads TGCGCCAGCAGCCAAGATGATGAGGGACTACGGGACACTGAAGCTTTCTTT. This gives the protein CASSQDDEGLRDTEAFF.

The genes are TRBV5-1 and TRBJ2-7, with D perhaps matching TRBD2 (5 bases). This CDR3 has 14 residues. Trimming cost V 7 bases and J 7 bases, with 21 bases left between them. The germline gives CDR1 SGHRS, CDR2 YFSETQ. The CDR3 coding sequence is TGCGCCAGCTCTGACACTGCCGCCTCGGGGGAGCAGTACTTC. It translates to CASSDTAASGEQYF.

V usage is TRBV7-2 and J usage is TRBJ1-1; 8 positions match TRBD1. J lost 8 bases, V lost 2 bases, and 10 bases had no gene match. Germline assignment: CDR1 SGHTA and CDR2 FQGNSA. The CDR3 is 15 amino acids. CDR3 nucleotide sequence: TGTGCCAGCAGCTTATTCGCGGGGGGGACAGGCGAAGCTTTCTTT. Protein sequence: CASSLFAGGTGEAFF.

Only one count was recorded for this clone. The V gene is TRBV6-5, the J gene TRBJ2-1; TRBD1 matches 7 bases. J gave up 10 bases and V 6 bases, and 15 bases lay outside the gene matches. The germline V gene encodes CDR1 MNHEY and CDR2 SVGAGI. This CDR3 comprises 15 residues. DNA of the CDR3: TGTGCCAGCAGCCGTTTCCTTGACAGGGTTGGCGAGCAGTTCTTC. This gives the protein CASSRFLDRVGEQFF.

This clone has just a few counts. This chain links TRBV11-2 with TRBJ1-2; 7 bases fit TRBD1. The CDR3 consists of 17 residues. The V gene's germline CDR1 is SGHAT and CDR2 FQNNGV. J was trimmed by 3 bases and V by 5 bases; bases with no gene match: 15. Written as DNA, the CDR3 is TGTGCCAGCAGCCCTCAACGGGGACAGCGAGGGGACTATGGCTACACCTTC. Translating gives CASSPQRGQRGDYGYTF.

This clone was seen only once. V gene TRBV4-2 combines with J gene TRBJ2-7, with 8 bases identical to TRBD2. J gave up 5 bases and V 2 bases, and 5 bases lay outside the gene matches. CDR1 and CDR2 from the germline V gene are LGHNA and YNFKEQ. The CDR3 covers 14 residues. The CDR3 DNA is TGTGCCAGCAGCCAAACGGGGGGGCGCGACGAGCAGTACTTC. As protein: CASSQTGGRDEQYF.

The chain is built from TRBV6-1 and TRBJ1-5, with D possibly TRBD1 on 6 matching bases. The V end was cut by 6 bases, the J end by 4 bases, with 10 bases between. CDR1 is MNHNS and CDR2 is SASEGT in the germline V gene. The CDR3 length is 13 residues. The CDR3 loop reads CASRDSLNQPQHF. The CDR3 nucleotides are TGTGCCAGCAGGGACAGCCTTAATCAGCCCCAGCATTTT.

This clone came up once. The chain combines TRBV6-5 with TRBJ1-1, with no clear D. This CDR3 region has 12 residues. Germline CDR1 is MNHEY and CDR2 is SVGAGI. The V end lost 6 bases, the J end lost 7 bases, and 12 bases lay between the germline ends. CDR3 sequence (DNA): TGTGCCAGCAGATTGGAGGAGGGTGAAGCTTTCTTT. Protein: CASRLEEGEAFF.

V usage is TRBV6-5 and J usage is TRBJ1-5; 7 positions agree with TRBD1. J lost 5 bases, V lost 2 bases, and 6 bases had no gene match. CDR1 MNHEY and CDR2 SVGAGI come from the germline V gene. The CDR3 covers 15 residues. The CDR3 region has the DNA TGTGCCAGCAGTTACGACCACAGGGGCCATCAGCCCCAGCATTTT. Translating it yields CASSYDHRGHQPQHF.

The chain uses TRBV29-1 and TRBJ2-1; TRBD2 aligns across 8 bases. Germline CDR1 SQVTM, CDR2 ANQGSEA. Trimming at V came to 3 bases and at J to 7 bases, leaving 8 bases not matched to a gene. The CDR3 consists of 14 residues. CDR3 protein: CSVEGAGGGNEQFF. The CDR3 bases are TGCAGCGTTGAGGGGGCGGGAGGAGGGAATGAGCAGTTCTTC.

This clone was observed a few times. The V and J genes are TRBV13 and TRBJ2-3; 8 positions agree with TRBD2. There are 17 residues in the CDR3. Germline V gene lookup returns CDR1 PRHDT and CDR2 FYEKMQ (reference sequence). V trimming: 1 base; J trimming: 1 base; junction bases outside the gene matches: 7. Here the CDR3 reads CASSLVGLRGGTDTQYF. CDR3 coding DNA: TGTGCCAGCAGCTTAGTCGGTCTGCGGGGGGGCACAGATACGCAGTATTTT. The full variable domain, rest sourced from reference TRBV13 and TRBJ2-3, is AAGVIQSPRHLIKEKRETATLKCYPIPRHDTVYWYQQGPGQDPQFLISFYEKMQSDKGSIPDRFSAQQFSDYHSELNMSSLELGDSALYFCASSLVGLRGGTDTQYFGPGTRLTVL.